This is a list of T cell receptor beta chains from one sample in a study of control samples from healthy donors and cancer patients. Method: immunoSEQ multiplex PCR; TCRdb's copy keeps in-frame clones and lacks some. The repertoire holds about 170,000 clones, with about 93% as singletons. Sequencing was done on a sample of blood. The receptors stem from a woman aged 55-69 years in good health. Both conserved end residues are part of each CDR3. D genes are given only for firm matches. Rows give clone size only sometimes, using once, few, many, or a class for an expanded clone.

d_call: TRBD1
v_call: TRBV29-1
clone_size: .
j_call: TRBJ1-5
cdr3_nt: TGCAGCGTTGTTGACACCGGGACAGTCAATCAGCCCCAGCATTTT
cdr3_aa: CSVVDTGTVNQPQHF

d_call: TRBD1
v_call: TRBV28
clone_size: once
j_call: TRBJ1-1
cdr3_nt: TGTGCCAGCAGTATCGGACAGGGTGGCACTGAAGCTTTCTTT
cdr3_aa: CASSIGQGGTEAFF

d_call: .
v_call: TRBV7-6
clone_size: .
j_call: TRBJ1-1
cdr3_nt: TGTGCCAGCAGCCTAGGGGGGATTCCCGGAGGGGCTTTCTTT
cdr3_aa: CASSLGGIPGGAFF

d_call: .
v_call: TRBV6-5
clone_size: .
j_call: TRBJ1-2
cdr3_nt: TGTGCCAGCAGTTACTCTCCGTATATCGGCTATGGCTACACCTTC
cdr3_aa: CASSYSPYIGYGYTF

d_call: TRBD1
v_call: TRBV4-2
clone_size: .
j_call: TRBJ2-7
cdr3_nt: TGTGCCAGCAGCCAAGTTGAGACAGGGAACTACGAGCAGTACTTC
cdr3_aa: CASSQVETGNYEQYF

d_call: TRBD1
v_call: TRBV6-2/TRBV6-3
clone_size: .
j_call: TRBJ2-7
cdr3_nt: TGTGCCAGCAGCCGGGGACAGGGCTACGAGCAGTACTTC
cdr3_aa: CASSRGQGYEQYF

d_call: .
v_call: TRBV2
clone_size: .
j_call: TRBJ1-5
cdr3_nt: TGTGCCAGCGCCCAGTTGGGGACTCGGGGGCCCCAGCATTTT
cdr3_aa: CASAQLGTRGPQHF

d_call: .
v_call: TRBV28
clone_size: .
j_call: TRBJ2-3
cdr3_nt: TGTGCCAGCAGTTTCACCACAGATACGCAGTATTTT
cdr3_aa: CASSFTTDTQYF

d_call: .
v_call: TRBV2
clone_size: .
j_call: TRBJ1-5
cdr3_nt: TGTGCCAGCAGTAGACAGGGCAATCAGCCCCAGCATTTT
cdr3_aa: CASSRQGNQPQHF

d_call: .
v_call: TRBV5-6
clone_size: .
j_call: TRBJ1-1
cdr3_nt: TGTGCCAGCAGGCGCAGGGAAACTGAAGCTTTCTTT
cdr3_aa: CASRRRETEAFF

d_call: .
v_call: TRBV5-4
clone_size: .
j_call: TRBJ2-3
cdr3_nt: TGTGCCAGCAGCTTGGGTTTCCAGGTGGGCACAGATACGCAGTATTTT
cdr3_aa: CASSLGFQVGTDTQYF

d_call: .
v_call: TRBV7-2
clone_size: .
j_call: TRBJ1-6
cdr3_nt: TGTGCCAGCAGCTTAGGAGGGCCAAAAAATTCACCCCTCCACTTT
cdr3_aa: CASSLGGPKNSPLHF

d_call: .
v_call: TRBV4-3
clone_size: .
j_call: TRBJ2-3
cdr3_nt: TGCGCCAGCAGCCAAGAAGTAAGATCAGATACGCAGTATTTT
cdr3_aa: CASSQEVRSDTQYF

d_call: .
v_call: TRBV7-2
clone_size: .
j_call: TRBJ2-1
cdr3_nt: TGTGCCAGCAGCTTAGATCGGGGGGCGAGCTCCTACAATGAGCAGTTCTTC
cdr3_aa: CASSLDRGASSYNEQFF

d_call: TRBD2
v_call: TRBV7-3
clone_size: .
j_call: TRBJ2-2
cdr3_nt: TGTGCCAGCAGCTTAATTCGGCGAGGCCGGGGGGGCGGTCGGACCGGGGAGCTGTTTTTT
cdr3_aa: CASSLIRRGRGGGRTGELFF

d_call: .
v_call: TRBV6-6
clone_size: .
j_call: TRBJ2-7
cdr3_nt: TGTGCCAGCAAGGAGGGTCGGGAAAACGAGCAGTACTTC
cdr3_aa: CASKEGRENEQYF

d_call: TRBD1
v_call: TRBV5-1
clone_size: .
j_call: TRBJ1-1
cdr3_nt: TGCGCCAGCAGCGGCCGGACAGGGAGGGGCACTGAAGCTTTCTTT
cdr3_aa: CASSGRTGRGTEAFF

d_call: TRBD1
v_call: TRBV30
clone_size: .
j_call: TRBJ2-3
cdr3_nt: TGTGCCTGGAGTGTACTCGGTTTGGCAGGGGGCTTGGATACGCAGTATTTT
cdr3_aa: CAWSVLGLAGGLDTQYF

d_call: .
v_call: TRBV20-1
clone_size: .
j_call: TRBJ2-7
cdr3_nt: TGCAGTGCTAGAGGCGACTACGAGCAGTACTTC
cdr3_aa: CSARGDYEQYF

d_call: .
v_call: TRBV19
clone_size: .
j_call: TRBJ2-4
cdr3_nt: TGTGCCAGTAATTCTTTGTCAGCCAAAAACATTCAGTACTTC
cdr3_aa: CASNSLSAKNIQYF

d_call: TRBD1
v_call: TRBV7-9
clone_size: .
j_call: TRBJ1-2
cdr3_nt: TGTGCCAGCAGCTTTGGACAGGGGGCCGATGGCTACACCTTC
cdr3_aa: CASSFGQGADGYTF

d_call: .
v_call: TRBV7-6
clone_size: .
j_call: TRBJ1-2
cdr3_nt: TGTGCCAGCAGCTTAGGCCCTCCCCCGGGTGGCTACACCTTC
cdr3_aa: CASSLGPPPGGYTF

d_call: .
v_call: TRBV12-3/TRBV12-4
clone_size: .
j_call: TRBJ1-2
cdr3_nt: TGTGCCAGCAGTTTGGAGGGGACGTATGGCTACACCTTC
cdr3_aa: CASSLEGTYGYTF

d_call: .
v_call: TRBV7-9
clone_size: .
j_call: TRBJ1-6
cdr3_nt: TGTGCCAGCAGCCCACAGGACAGCCAGCTCCACTTT
cdr3_aa: CASSPQDSQLHF

d_call: .
v_call: TRBV3-1/TRBV3-2
clone_size: few
j_call: TRBJ2-1
cdr3_nt: TGTGCCAGCAGCCAAGATGGCAGGGGATCGAATGAGCAGTTCTTC
cdr3_aa: CASSQDGRGSNEQFF

d_call: .
v_call: TRBV5-6
clone_size: .
j_call: TRBJ1-2
cdr3_nt: TGTGCCAGCAGCTTCGGTAACTATGGCTACACCTTC
cdr3_aa: CASSFGNYGYTF

d_call: TRBD1
v_call: TRBV2
clone_size: .
j_call: TRBJ1-2
cdr3_nt: TGTGCCAGCAGTTGGGACAGGGCAAACTATGGCTACACCTTC
cdr3_aa: CASSWDRANYGYTF

d_call: .
v_call: TRBV10-1
clone_size: .
j_call: TRBJ1-5
cdr3_nt: TGCGCCAGCAGTGAGCCCCGCTCCGACAAGTACAATCAGCCCCAGCATTTT
cdr3_aa: CASSEPRSDKYNQPQHF

d_call: .
v_call: TRBV5-5
clone_size: .
j_call: TRBJ1-2
cdr3_nt: TGTGCCAGCAGCCGTAAACAGGAGGACGGGGGCTACACCTTC
cdr3_aa: CASSRKQEDGGYTF

d_call: .
v_call: TRBV5-6
clone_size: .
j_call: TRBJ1-1
cdr3_nt: TGTGCCAGCAGCCAGGGTCCGGGGAGGGTGACTGAAGCTTTCTTT
cdr3_aa: CASSQGPGRVTEAFF

d_call: .
v_call: TRBV25-1
clone_size: .
j_call: TRBJ2-4
cdr3_nt: TGTGCCAGCAGTGAATCAGCTACGGCCAAAAACATTCAGTACTTC
cdr3_aa: CASSESATAKNIQYF

d_call: .
v_call: TRBV13
clone_size: .
j_call: TRBJ1-2
cdr3_nt: TGTGCCAGCGGGATTAGATCTAACTATGGCTACACCTTC
cdr3_aa: CASGIRSNYGYTF

d_call: TRBD1
v_call: TRBV4-1
clone_size: .
j_call: TRBJ1-5
cdr3_nt: TGCGCCAGCAGCCCGGGGGACAGTAACAATCAGCCCCAGCATTTT
cdr3_aa: CASSPGDSNNQPQHF

d_call: .
v_call: TRBV2
clone_size: .
j_call: TRBJ1-6
cdr3_nt: TGTGCCAGCAGTTCGGGATTTACCCAAGGCAATTCACCCCTCCACTTT
cdr3_aa: CASSSGFTQGNSPLHF

d_call: .
v_call: TRBV6-2/TRBV6-3
clone_size: .
j_call: TRBJ2-7
cdr3_nt: TGTGCCAGCAGTTACTTCTACGAGCAGTACTTC
cdr3_aa: CASSYFYEQYF

d_call: TRBD2
v_call: TRBV11-2
clone_size: .
j_call: TRBJ2-7
cdr3_nt: TGTGCCAGCAGCACCACTAGCGGGGTTTCCTACGAGCAGTACTTC
cdr3_aa: CASSTTSGVSYEQYF

d_call: .
v_call: TRBV6-5
clone_size: .
j_call: TRBJ1-2
cdr3_nt: TGTGCCAGCAGTTACACCTCGGGGGGGGACTATGGCTACACCTTC
cdr3_aa: CASSYTSGGDYGYTF

d_call: TRBD2
v_call: TRBV9
clone_size: .
j_call: TRBJ2-1
cdr3_nt: TGTGCCAGCAGCGTAGATGGACTAGCGGGGGGGCCTTTAAAGAATGAGCAGTTCTTC
cdr3_aa: CASSVDGLAGGPLKNEQFF

d_call: TRBD2
v_call: TRBV7-2
clone_size: once
j_call: TRBJ2-5
cdr3_nt: TGTGCCAGCAGCTTACTCAACGGGGGGGCACGAGAGACCCAGTACTTC
cdr3_aa: CASSLLNGGARETQYF

d_call: .
v_call: TRBV7-7
clone_size: .
j_call: TRBJ2-7
cdr3_nt: TGTGCCAGCAGCCTAAGGGACACCCCTACCTACGAGCAGTACTTC
cdr3_aa: CASSLRDTPTYEQYF

d_call: .
v_call: TRBV29-1
clone_size: .
j_call: TRBJ1-2
cdr3_nt: TGCAGCGTGTTCGACGGGGTAGATAATGGCTACACCTTC
cdr3_aa: CSVFDGVDNGYTF

d_call: .
v_call: TRBV11-3
clone_size: .
j_call: TRBJ1-6
cdr3_nt: TGTGCCAGCAGCTTAGAGCAAGGGTCACCCCTCCACTTT
cdr3_aa: CASSLEQGSPLHF